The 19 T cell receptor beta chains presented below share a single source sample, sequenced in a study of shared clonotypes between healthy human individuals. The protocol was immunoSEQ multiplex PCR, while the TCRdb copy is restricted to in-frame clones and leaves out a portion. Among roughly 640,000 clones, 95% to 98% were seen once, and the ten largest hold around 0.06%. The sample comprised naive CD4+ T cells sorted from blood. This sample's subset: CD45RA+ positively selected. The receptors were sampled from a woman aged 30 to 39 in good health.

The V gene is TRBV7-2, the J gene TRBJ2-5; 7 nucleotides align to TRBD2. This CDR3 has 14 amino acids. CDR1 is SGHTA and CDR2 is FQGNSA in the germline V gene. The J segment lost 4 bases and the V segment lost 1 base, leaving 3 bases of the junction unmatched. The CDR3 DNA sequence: TGTGCCAGCAGCTTAGGAAGCGGGACAGAGACCCAGTACTTC. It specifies CASSLGSGTETQYF.

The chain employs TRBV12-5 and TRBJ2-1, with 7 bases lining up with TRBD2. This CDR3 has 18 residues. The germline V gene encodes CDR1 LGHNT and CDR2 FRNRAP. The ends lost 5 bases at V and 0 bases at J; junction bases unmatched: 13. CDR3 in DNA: TGTGCTAGTGGTGCCTCAGAAAAGCGGGGCAGCTCCTACAATGAGCAGTTCTTC. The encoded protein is CASGASEKRGSSYNEQFF.

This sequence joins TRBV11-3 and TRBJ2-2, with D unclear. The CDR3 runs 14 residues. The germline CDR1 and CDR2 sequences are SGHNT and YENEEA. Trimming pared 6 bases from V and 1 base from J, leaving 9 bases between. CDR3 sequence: CASRRERNTGELFF. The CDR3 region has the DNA TGTGCCAGCAGAAGAGAGAGGAACACCGGGGAGCTGTTTTTT.

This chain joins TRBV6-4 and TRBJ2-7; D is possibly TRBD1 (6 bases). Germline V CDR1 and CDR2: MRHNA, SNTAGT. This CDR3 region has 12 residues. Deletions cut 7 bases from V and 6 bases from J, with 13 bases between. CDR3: CASIRDRSEQYF. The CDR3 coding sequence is TGTGCCAGCATTCGTGACAGGTCCGAGCAGTACTTC.

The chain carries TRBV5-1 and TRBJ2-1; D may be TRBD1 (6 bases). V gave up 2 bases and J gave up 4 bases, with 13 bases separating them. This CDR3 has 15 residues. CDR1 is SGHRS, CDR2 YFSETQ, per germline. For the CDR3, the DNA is TGCGCCAGCAGCTTCGTAGGGGGAGAATACAATGAGCAGTTCTTC. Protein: CASSFVGGEYNEQFF.

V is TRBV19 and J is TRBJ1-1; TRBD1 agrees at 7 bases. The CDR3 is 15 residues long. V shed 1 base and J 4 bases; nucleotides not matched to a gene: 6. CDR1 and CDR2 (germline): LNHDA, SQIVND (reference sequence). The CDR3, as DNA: TGTGCCAGTAGTATAGTAAAGGGGGCGGGCACTGAAGCTTTCTTT. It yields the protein CASSIVKGAGTEAFF.

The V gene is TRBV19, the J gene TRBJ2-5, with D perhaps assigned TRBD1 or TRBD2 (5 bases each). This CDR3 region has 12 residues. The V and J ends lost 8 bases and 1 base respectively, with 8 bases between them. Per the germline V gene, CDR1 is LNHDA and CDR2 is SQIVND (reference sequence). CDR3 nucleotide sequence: TGTGCCAGTGGGGGAACCCAAGAGACCCAGTACTTC. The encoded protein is CASGGTQETQYF.

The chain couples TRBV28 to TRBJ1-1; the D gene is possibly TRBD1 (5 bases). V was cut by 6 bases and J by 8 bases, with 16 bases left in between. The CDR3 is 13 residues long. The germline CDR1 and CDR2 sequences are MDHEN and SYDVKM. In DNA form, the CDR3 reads TGTGCCAGCAGACCCGACGCGGGACGAGAAGCTTTCTTT. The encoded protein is CASRPDAGREAFF.

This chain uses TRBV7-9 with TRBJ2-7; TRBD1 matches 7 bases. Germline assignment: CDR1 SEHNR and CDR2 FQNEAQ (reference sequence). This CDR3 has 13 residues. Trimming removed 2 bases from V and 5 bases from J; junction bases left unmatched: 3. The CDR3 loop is CASSLLTGDEQYF. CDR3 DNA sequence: TGTGCCAGCAGCTTACTCACAGGGGACGAGCAGTACTTC.

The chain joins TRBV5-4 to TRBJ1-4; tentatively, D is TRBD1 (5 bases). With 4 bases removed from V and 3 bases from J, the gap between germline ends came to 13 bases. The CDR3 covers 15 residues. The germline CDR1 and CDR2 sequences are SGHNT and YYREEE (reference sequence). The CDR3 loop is CASSQEWTPNEKLFF. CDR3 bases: TGTGCCAGCAGCCAAGAATGGACACCTAATGAAAAACTGTTTTTT.

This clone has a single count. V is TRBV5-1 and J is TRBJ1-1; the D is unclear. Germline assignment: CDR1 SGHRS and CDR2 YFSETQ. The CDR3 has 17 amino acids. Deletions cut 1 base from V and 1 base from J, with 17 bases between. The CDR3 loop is CASSLYIFASENTEAFF. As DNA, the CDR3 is TGCGCCAGCAGCTTGTATATATTTGCATCAGAGAACACTGAAGCTTTCTTT.

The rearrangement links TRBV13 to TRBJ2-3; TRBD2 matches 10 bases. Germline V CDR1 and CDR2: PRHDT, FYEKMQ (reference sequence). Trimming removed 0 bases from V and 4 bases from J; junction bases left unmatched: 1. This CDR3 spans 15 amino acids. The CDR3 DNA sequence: TGTGCCAGCAGCTTAGGGCTAGCGGGAGCAGATACGCAGTATTTT. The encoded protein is CASSLGLAGADTQYF.

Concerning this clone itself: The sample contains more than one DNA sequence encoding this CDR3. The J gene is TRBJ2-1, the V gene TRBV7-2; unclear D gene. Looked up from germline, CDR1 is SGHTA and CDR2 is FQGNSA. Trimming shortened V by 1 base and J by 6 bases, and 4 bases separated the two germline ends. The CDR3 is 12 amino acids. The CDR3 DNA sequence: TGTGCCAGCAGCTTAGAGGGCAATGAGCAGTTCTTC. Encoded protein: CASSLEGNEQFF.

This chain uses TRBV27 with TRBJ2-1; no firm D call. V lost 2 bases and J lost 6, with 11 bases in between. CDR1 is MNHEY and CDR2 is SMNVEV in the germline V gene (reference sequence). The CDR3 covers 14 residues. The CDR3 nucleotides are TGTGCCAGCAGTTTAAAACTGAGCTTCAATGAGCAGTTCTTC. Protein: CASSLKLSFNEQFF.

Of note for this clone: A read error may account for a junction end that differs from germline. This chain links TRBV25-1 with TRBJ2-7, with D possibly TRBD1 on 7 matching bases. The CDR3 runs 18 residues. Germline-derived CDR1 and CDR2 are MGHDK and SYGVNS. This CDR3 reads CATIKGISGGSPLRGGVF. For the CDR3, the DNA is TGTGCCACCATCAAAGGTATCTCCGGGGGTAGCCCTCTTCGAGGGGGCGTCTTC.

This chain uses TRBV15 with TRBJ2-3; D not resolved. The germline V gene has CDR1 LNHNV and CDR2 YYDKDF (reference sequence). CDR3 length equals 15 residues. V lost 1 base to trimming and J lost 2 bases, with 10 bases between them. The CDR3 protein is CATSRGTVITDTQYF. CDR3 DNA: TGTGCCACCAGCAGAGGAACTGTAATCACAGATACGCAGTATTTT.

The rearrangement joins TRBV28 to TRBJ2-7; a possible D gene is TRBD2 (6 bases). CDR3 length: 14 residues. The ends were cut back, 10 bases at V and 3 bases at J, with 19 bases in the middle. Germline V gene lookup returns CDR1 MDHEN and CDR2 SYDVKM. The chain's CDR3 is CAIRGGTDFYEQYF. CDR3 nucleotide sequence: TGTGCCATCCGGGGCGGGACGGACTTCTACGAGCAGTACTTC.

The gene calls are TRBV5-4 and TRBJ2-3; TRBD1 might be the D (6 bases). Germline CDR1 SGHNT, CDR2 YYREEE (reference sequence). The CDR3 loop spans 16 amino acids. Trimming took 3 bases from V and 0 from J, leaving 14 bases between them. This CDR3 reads CASSSPGELSTDTQYF. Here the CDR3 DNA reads TGTGCCAGCAGCTCACCAGGGGAATTAAGCACAGATACGCAGTATTTT.

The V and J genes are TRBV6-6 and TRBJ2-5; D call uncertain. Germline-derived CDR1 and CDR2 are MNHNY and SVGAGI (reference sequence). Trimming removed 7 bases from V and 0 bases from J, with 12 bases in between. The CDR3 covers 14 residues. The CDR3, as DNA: TGTGCCAGCACCTACGGTGGGAACCAAGAGACCCAGTACTTC. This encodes CASTYGGNQETQYF.